Given below is one T cell receptor beta chain in context. The V end was cut by 3 bases, the J end by 10 bases, with 23 bases between. The CDR3 totals 16 residues. CDR1 is SGDLS, CDR2 YYNGEE, per germline. This sample was included in a study of blood T cell repertoires in COVID-19. Study-level information: Samples representing acute and convalescent COVID-19 were sourced from the United States, Italy and Spain. The analysed material was cDNA or gDNA that came from T cells, B-cell-depleted T cells, or PBMCs.

Original processing methods: Amplification of reference gene primers provided the estimated nucleated cell counts. Clones were read by immunoSEQ multiplex PCR, and TCRdb kept only the in-frame ones, dropping some. V and J calls and clone size come straight from that table; D and trimming were deduced from the DNA. The repertoire holds some 120,000 clones, with roughly four fifths as singletons. The sequencing input was peripheral blood. This receptor was obtained from a human donor in a cohort sampled during active COVID-19. V is TRBV9 and J is TRBJ2-1; weak D call: TRBD2 (6 bases). This CDR3 reads CASSAPGTQSWGEQFF. As DNA, the CDR3 is TGTGCCAGCAGCGCCCCCGGGACTCAAAGCTGGGGGGAGCAGTTCTTC.